One sample yielded the 6 T cell receptor beta chains listed below, sequenced in a study of regulatory T cells in long-lasting Graves disease. Arm-PCR with iRepertoire HTBI primers amplified the CDR3 regions for these TCR beta libraries. TCRdb passed the multiplex PCR reads through MiXCR, listing each CDR3 protein once. Of 390,000 or so distinct CDR3 sequences listed, approximately 12% are singletons. Time point noted: newly diagnosed GD, antithyroid drugs for less than 3 months. Generation of the TCR library employed RNA extracted from PBMCs. These same data were also listed under a study on T cells in Graves' hyperthyroidism and ophthalmopathy.

This sample comprised peripheral blood mononuclear cells (PBMCs), obtained at new diagnosis, from a patient treated with antithyroid drugs. The source of these receptors is a woman between 18 and 30 years old with Graves disease.

This clonotype appeared a few times. This sequence joins TRBV5-5 and TRBJ1-1; D gene unclear. Trimming pared 2 bases from V and 0 bases from J, leaving 11 bases between. CDR3 length: 15 amino acids. Germline CDR1 is SGHKS and CDR2 is YYEKEE (reference sequence). The CDR3 region has the DNA TGTGCCAGCAGCTTTGAGGTTTGGATGAACACTGAAGCTTTCTTT. This codes for CASSFEVWMNTEAFF.

This clonotype appeared many times. The rearrangement joins TRBV20-1 to TRBJ2-7; D is unclear. From germline, CDR1 is DFQATT and CDR2 SNEGSKA (reference sequence). Between the trimmed V and J ends, which lost 5 bases and 2 bases, there was a span of 16 bases. CDR3 length equals 14 residues. CDR3 amino acids: CSAPKRDGTYEQYF. The DNA for the CDR3 is TGCAGTGCTCCTAAGCGAGACGGAACCTACGAGCAGTACTTC.

The sample holds a few counts of this clonotype. J is TRBJ1-1 and V is TRBV19, with D unresolved. V was clipped by 1 base and J by 1 base, with 7 bases between them. CDR1 is LNHDA and CDR2 is SQIVND in the germline V gene (reference sequence). This CDR3 is built from 14 residues. The CDR3 DNA is TGTGCCAGTAGTATAGCTTTAGCGAACACTGAAGCTTTCTTT. Translated: CASSIALANTEAFF.

The gene calls are TRBV5-5 and TRBJ1-5; D is unresolved. From germline, CDR1 is SGHKS and CDR2 YYEKEE (reference sequence). This CDR3 has 17 amino acids. Trimming took off 3 bases at V and 1 base at J, with 17 bases between the two ends. CDR3 in amino acids: CASSSLQRDRSNQPQHF. DNA of the CDR3: TGTGCCAGCAGCTCTCTTCAGAGGGATAGGAGCAATCAGCCCCAGCATTTT.

This clonotype was picked up a small number of times. The chain links TRBV29-1 to TRBJ1-2, with D tentatively TRBD1 (6 bases). V gave up 3 bases and J gave up 5 bases, with 10 bases separating them. The CDR3 loop spans 12 amino acids. CDR1 is SQVTM, CDR2 ANQGSEA, per germline. The CDR3: CSVEIGGYGYTF. CDR3 DNA sequence: TGCAGCGTTGAGATAGGGGGTTATGGCTACACCTTC.

This clonotype was counted ten times or more. This sequence joins TRBV7-8 and TRBJ2-7, with D uncertain. The CDR3 spans 16 residues. Trimming left V 1 base short and J 6 bases short, with 19 bases between. Germline CDR1 reads SGHVS; CDR2 reads FQNEAQ. As DNA, the CDR3 is TGTGCCAGCAGCTTAGTAGATTTGGACGAAGGCGGCGAGCAGTACTTC. Translating it yields CASSLVDLDEGGEQYF.